Listed here are 23 T cell receptor beta chains from one sample, sequenced in a study of blood T cell repertoires in COVID-19. Repertoires were generated with immunoSEQ multiplex PCR, while TCRdb's copy carries only in-frame clones and drops some. This table holds 50,000 to 75,000 clones, 91% found once. Specimen: peripheral blood. The receptors stem from a human donor in a cohort sampled during active COVID-19.

This sequence joins TRBV6-6 and TRBJ1-3; 7 bases align to TRBD1. The CDR3 is 15 amino acids. The germline V gene encodes CDR1 MNHNY and CDR2 SVGAGI (reference sequence). The V and J ends lost 6 bases and 0 bases, in that order; junction bases with no gene match: 5. The CDR3 is CASRLPGGSGNTIYF. The CDR3 region has the DNA TGTGCCAGCAGACTCCCAGGGGGCTCTGGAAACACCATATATTTT.

The chain is built from TRBV29-1 and TRBJ2-5, with D hard to call. Germline loops: CDR1 SQVTM, CDR2 ANQGSEA. The CDR3 is 11 residues long. The V gene lost 4 bases and the J gene lost 4 bases, with 7 bases spanning the gap. This CDR3 reads CSVARGETQYF. In DNA form, the CDR3 reads TGCAGCGTTGCGCGTGGAGAGACCCAGTACTTC.

The CDR3 DNA is TGTGCCTGGAATGGGGACAGGCGGGCCTACGAGCAGTACTTC. Translated: CAWNGDRRAYEQYF. The chain links TRBV30 to TRBJ2-7; 8 nucleotides agree with TRBD1. V was pared by 4 bases and J by 2 bases, with 7 bases of the junction left unmatched. The CDR3 is made up of 14 amino acids. Germline loops: CDR1 GTSNPN, CDR2 SVGIG (reference sequence).

This chain links TRBV6-5 with TRBJ1-2, with a weak D call TRBD1 (5 bases). CDR3 length equals 15 residues. Trimming removed 6 bases at V and 3 bases at J, with 17 bases between. Germline CDR1 reads MNHEY; CDR2 reads SVGAGI. In DNA, the CDR3 is TGTGCCAGCAGCCGGACACCCCCGAACCACTATGGCTACACCTTC. It is translated as CASSRTPPNHYGYTF.

The V gene is TRBV14, the J gene TRBJ1-2, with D perhaps TRBD1 (5 bases). The V end lost 0 bases, the J end lost 7 bases, and 12 bases lay between the germline ends. The CDR3 is made up of 14 amino acids. The germline gives CDR1 SGHDN, CDR2 FVKESK. The CDR3 is CASSQDSLGAGYTF. Written as DNA, the CDR3 is TGTGCCAGCAGCCAAGATAGTCTAGGGGCTGGCTACACCTTC.

The chain employs TRBV5-4 and TRBJ1-3, with 7 nucleotides matching TRBD1. The CDR3 is 16 amino acids. After removal of 2 bases from V and 0 bases from J, the junction contained 5 bases not matched to a gene. Looked up from germline, CDR1 is SGHNT and CDR2 is YYREEE (reference sequence). This CDR3 reads CASSFSGTVSGNTIYF. CDR3 DNA sequence: TGTGCCAGCAGCTTTTCCGGGACAGTCTCTGGAAACACCATATATTTT.

The gene calls are TRBV9 and TRBJ1-1; no clear D. V lost 0 bases and J lost 5, with 11 bases in between. The CDR3 length is 14 residues. Germline V CDR1 and CDR2: SGDLS, YYNGEE. CDR3 bases: TGTGCCAGCAGCGTAGGGCAGGTAGGAACTGAAGCTTTCTTT. It translates to CASSVGQVGTEAFF.

In this sample, this clone turned up once. The chain combines TRBV5-1 with TRBJ2-2, with 7 bases aligning to TRBD1. V lost 1 base to trimming and J lost 7 bases; unmatched junction nucleotides: 7. Germline V gives CDR1 SGHRS, CDR2 YFSETQ. The CDR3 contains 15 residues. In DNA, the CDR3 is TGCGCCAGCAGCTTGCGACAGGGCGGTGGCGGGGAGCTGTTTTTT. Encoded protein: CASSLRQGGGGELFF.

This clone has only one observation. The rearrangement uses TRBV19 and TRBJ1-3; D remains unclear. Trimming removed 4 bases from V and 0 bases from J, with 10 bases in between. Germline loops: CDR1 LNHDA, CDR2 SQIVND (reference sequence). The CDR3 runs to 15 residues. In DNA form, the CDR3 reads TGTGCCAGTAGTACGGAGGCCTCCTCTGGAAACACCATATATTTT. Its protein product is CASSTEASSGNTIYF.

J is TRBJ2-3 and V is TRBV3-1 (or the pseudogene TRBV3-2), with D hard to call. CDR1 and CDR2 (germline): LGHDT, YNNKEL (reference sequence). This CDR3 contains 16 residues. V gave up 4 bases and J gave up 1 base, with 15 bases separating them. CDR3 DNA: TGTGCCAGCAGCCGAGCCTTTTTAATCCGCACAGATACGCAGTATTTT. As protein: CASSRAFLIRTDTQYF.

V usage is TRBV2 and J usage is TRBJ2-3, with 7 bases that match TRBD1. The CDR3 length is 15 residues. The ends lost 7 bases at V and 2 bases at J; junction bases unmatched: 9. Germline CDR1 is SNHLY and CDR2 is FYNNEI. The CDR3 DNA is TGTGCCAGCAAACAGGGGCGAATCTTCACAGATACGCAGTATTTT. Protein sequence: CASKQGRIFTDTQYF.

The chain links TRBV6-2 or TRBV6-3 to TRBJ2-3; D is perhaps TRBD2 (5 bases). The CDR3 is 15 residues long. With 4 bases removed from V and 0 bases from J, the gap between germline ends came to 11 bases. In germline, CDR1 is MNHEY, CDR2 SVGEGT. The CDR3 sequence: CASSSTTPSTDTQYF. In DNA, the CDR3 is TGTGCCAGCAGTTCGACTACCCCGAGCACAGATACGCAGTATTTT.

The chain recombines TRBV28 with TRBJ1-2; TRBD1 aligns across 10 bases. Per the germline V gene, CDR1 is MDHEN and CDR2 is SYDVKM. J lost 4 bases, V lost 10 bases, and 6 bases had no gene match. The CDR3 runs 13 residues. CDR3 in amino acids: CATRGTGVYGYTF. The CDR3 DNA follows: TGTGCCACCAGGGGGACAGGGGTCTATGGCTACACCTTC.

CDR3 nucleotide sequence: TGTGCCACCAGGGAGCAAAGGCGTGCAGATACGCAGTATTTT. It is translated as CATREQRRADTQYF. This chain links TRBV15 with TRBJ2-3, with D unresolved. This CDR3 comprises 14 residues. CDR1 is LNHNV, CDR2 YYDKDF, per germline (reference sequence). Between the trimmed V and J ends, which lost 6 bases and 4 bases, there was a span of 14 bases.

The CDR3 reads CASSQAGTASSYEQYF. The CDR3 nucleotides are TGTGCCAGCAGCCAAGCCGGGACAGCTAGCTCCTACGAGCAGTACTTC. The V gene is TRBV3-1 (or the pseudogene TRBV3-2), the J gene TRBJ2-7, with 7 bases fitting TRBD1. The CDR3 length is 16 residues. Per germline, CDR1 LGHDT and CDR2 YNNKEL (reference sequence). Trimming took 1 base from V and 0 from J; bases not matched to a gene: 6.

The CDR3: CASSPPDKTNYGYTF. DNA for the CDR3: TGTGCCAGCTCACCTCCAGACAAGACGAACTATGGCTACACCTTC. The V gene is TRBV18, the J gene TRBJ1-2, with no clear D. V shed 3 bases and J shed 2 bases, with 13 bases lying between them. The CDR3 is made up of 15 amino acids. The germline CDR1 and CDR2 sequences are KGHSH and LQKENI.

The chain carries TRBV28 and TRBJ2-1; tentative D call: TRBD1 (5 bases). The length of the CDR3 is 13 residues. Germline V gene lookup returns CDR1 MDHEN and CDR2 SYDVKM. V was cut by 7 bases and J by 5 bases, with 12 bases left in between. The CDR3 DNA reads as TGTGCCAGCAACAGGTTCGCGAACAATGAGCAGTTCTTC. Its protein is CASNRFANNEQFF. Full variable domain (remainder filled in from reference TRBV28 and TRBJ2-1): DVKVTQSSRYLVKRTGEKVFLECVQDMDHENMFWYRQDPGLGLRLIYFSYDVKMKEKGDIPEGYSVSREKKERFSLILESASTNQTSMYLCASNRFANNEQFFGPGTRLTVL.

The V gene is TRBV10-1, the J gene TRBJ2-2; maybe TRBD1 (5 bases). The V end was cut by 6 bases, the J end by 1 base, with 9 bases between. The germline CDR1 and CDR2 sequences are WNHNN and SYGVQD (reference sequence). The CDR3 consists of 14 residues. The CDR3, as DNA: TGCGCCAGCAGGAAGACAGTGAACACCGGGGAGCTGTTTTTT. Amino acid sequence: CASRKTVNTGELFF.

The rearrangement uses TRBV9 and TRBJ2-7, with TRBD2 matching 9 bases. With 7 bases clipped from V and 4 bases from J, the junction kept 6 bases outside the gene matches. Germline CDR1 reads SGDLS; CDR2 reads YYNGEE. The CDR3 loop spans 13 amino acids. The CDR3 nucleotides read TGTGCCAGCGGGCGGGAGGGCCCGTACGAGCAGTACTTC. Translated, it gives CASGREGPYEQYF.

The genes are TRBV28 and TRBJ2-5; tentatively, D is TRBD1 (5 bases). Germline values: CDR1 MDHEN, CDR2 SYDVKM. CDR3 length equals 13 residues. V shed 2 bases and J shed 4 bases, with 8 bases lying between them. The DNA of the CDR3 is TGTGCCAGCAGTTTACCAGGGCGAGAGACCCAGTACTTC. This codes for CASSLPGRETQYF.

Note on this clone: At one end the junction does not follow the germline gene, possibly because of a read error. The chain is built from TRBV7-7 and TRBJ2-1, with 7 positions matching TRBD2. The germline V gene has CDR1 SSHAT and CDR2 FNYEAQ (reference sequence). The CDR3 runs 19 residues. Here the CDR3 reads CASSLVPSGLVKSNNEQFF. As DNA, the CDR3 is TGTGCTAGCAGCTTAGTTCCTAGTGGACTAGTTAAGTCAAACAATGAGCAGTTCTTC.

The genes are TRBV11-2 and TRBJ2-7; 10 bases match TRBD2. CDR3 size: 15 residues. The germline V gene encodes CDR1 SGHAT and CDR2 FQNNGV. The trim removed 6 bases at V and 2 bases at J, leaving 7 bases unmatched. The CDR3 loop reads CASRVAGGGTYEQYF. The CDR3 DNA is TGTGCCAGCAGGGTAGCGGGAGGAGGGACCTACGAGCAGTACTTC.

The chain employs TRBV18 and TRBJ1-4; 7 nucleotides agree with TRBD1. The CDR3 has 16 amino acids. V dropped 3 bases and J dropped 8; count of bases not matched to a gene: 12. Germline CDR1 and CDR2: KGHSH and LQKENI. The CDR3: CASSPNTGEMGEKLFF. Written as DNA, the CDR3 is TGTGCCAGCTCACCGAACACAGGGGAGATGGGGGAAAAACTGTTTTTT.